This T cell receptor (beta chain) was documented in a study of glioma-infiltrating T cells. On this clonotype: The antigen remains undetermined.

Germline V gene data show CDR1 as MNHEY and CDR2 as SMNVEV (reference sequence). The ends were cut back, 8 bases at V and 5 bases at J, with 9 bases in the middle. The CDR3 covers 11 residues. Amplification of TCR alpha and beta CDR3 regions from RNA used iRepertoire nested multiplex PCR. TCRdb re-derived calls from the multiplex PCR reads in MiXCR, one entry per CDR3 protein. Here the sample spans a few hundred thousand distinct CDR3 sequences, around 45% being singletons. Findings and caveats of the study: Signature shared blood CDR3 motifs were enriched in low-divergence and depleted in high-divergence patients.

The receptor's source is a human donor with low-grade glioma or glioblastoma, undergoing nonglioma brain surgery, or in good health (not recorded which). The sample consisted of glioma tissue, nonneoplastic brain tissue, or PBMCs (not recorded which). V gene TRBV27 combines with J gene TRBJ2-5; D not certain. The CDR3: CASGSMETQYF. The CDR3 DNA follows: TGTGCCAGCGGTAGTATGGAGACCCAGTACTTC.